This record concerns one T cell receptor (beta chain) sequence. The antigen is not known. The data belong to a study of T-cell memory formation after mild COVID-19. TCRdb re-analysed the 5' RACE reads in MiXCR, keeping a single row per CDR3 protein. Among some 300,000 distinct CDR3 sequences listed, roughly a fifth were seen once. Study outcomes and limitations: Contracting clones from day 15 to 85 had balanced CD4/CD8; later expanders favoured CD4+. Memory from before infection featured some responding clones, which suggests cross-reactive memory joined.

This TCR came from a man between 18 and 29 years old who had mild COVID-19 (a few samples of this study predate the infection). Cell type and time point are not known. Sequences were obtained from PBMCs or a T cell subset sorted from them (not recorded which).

CDR3 in DNA: TGTGCCAGCACTGATGAGGGAGGGCCGTTCTTC. As protein: CASTDEGGPFF. The chain links TRBV12-3 or TRBV12-4 to TRBJ2-1; the match to TRBD2 covers 7 bases. V shed 7 bases and J 15 bases; nucleotides not matched to a gene: 9. The CDR3 extends over 11 amino acids.